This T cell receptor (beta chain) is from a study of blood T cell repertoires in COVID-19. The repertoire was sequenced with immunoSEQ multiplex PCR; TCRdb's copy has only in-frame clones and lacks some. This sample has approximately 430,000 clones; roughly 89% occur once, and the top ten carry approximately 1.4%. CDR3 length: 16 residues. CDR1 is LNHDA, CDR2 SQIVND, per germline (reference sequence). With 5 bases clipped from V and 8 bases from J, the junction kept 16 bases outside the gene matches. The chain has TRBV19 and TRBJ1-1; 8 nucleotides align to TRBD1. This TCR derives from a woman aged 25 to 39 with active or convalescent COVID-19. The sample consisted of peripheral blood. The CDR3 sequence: CASSPTSAGTGAEAFF. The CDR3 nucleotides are TGTGCCAGTAGTCCCACCTCGGCCGGGACAGGAGCAGAAGCTTTCTTT.